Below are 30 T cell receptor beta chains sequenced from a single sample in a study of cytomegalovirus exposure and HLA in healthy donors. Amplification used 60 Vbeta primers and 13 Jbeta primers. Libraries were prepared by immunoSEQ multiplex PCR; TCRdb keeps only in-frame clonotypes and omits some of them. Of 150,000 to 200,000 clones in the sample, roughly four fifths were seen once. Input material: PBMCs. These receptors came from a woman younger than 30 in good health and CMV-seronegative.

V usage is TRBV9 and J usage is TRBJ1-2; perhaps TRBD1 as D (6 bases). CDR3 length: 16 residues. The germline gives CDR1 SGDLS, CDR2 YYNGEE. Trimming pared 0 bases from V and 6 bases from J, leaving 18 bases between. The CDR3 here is CASSVVPTGGRHGYTF. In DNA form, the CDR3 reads TGTGCCAGCAGCGTAGTACCCACCGGGGGGCGGCATGGCTACACCTTC.

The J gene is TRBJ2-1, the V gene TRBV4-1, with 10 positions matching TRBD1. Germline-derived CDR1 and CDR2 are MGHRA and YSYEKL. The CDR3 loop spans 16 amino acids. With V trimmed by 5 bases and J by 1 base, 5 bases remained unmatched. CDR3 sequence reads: CASSSDRGLSYNEQFF. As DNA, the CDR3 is TGCGCCAGCAGCTCCGACAGGGGGCTGTCCTACAATGAGCAGTTCTTC.

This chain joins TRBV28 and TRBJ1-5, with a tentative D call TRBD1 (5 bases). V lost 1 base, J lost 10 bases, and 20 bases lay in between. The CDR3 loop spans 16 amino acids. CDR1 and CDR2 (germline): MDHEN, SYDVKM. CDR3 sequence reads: CASSLYQAGAGGPQHF. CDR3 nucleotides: TGTGCCAGCAGTTTATACCAAGCGGGAGCTGGGGGTCCCCAGCATTTT.

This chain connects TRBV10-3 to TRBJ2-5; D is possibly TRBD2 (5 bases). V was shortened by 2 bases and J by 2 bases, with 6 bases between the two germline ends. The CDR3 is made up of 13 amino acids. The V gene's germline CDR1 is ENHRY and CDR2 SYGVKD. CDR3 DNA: TGTGCCATCAGTGAGGCGGGTCAAGAGACCCAGTACTTC. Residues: CAISEAGQETQYF.

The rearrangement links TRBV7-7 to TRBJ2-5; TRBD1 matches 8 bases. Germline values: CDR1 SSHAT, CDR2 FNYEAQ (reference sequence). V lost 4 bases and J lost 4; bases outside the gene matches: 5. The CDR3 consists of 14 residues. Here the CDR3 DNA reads TGTGCCAGCAGCTATTCAGGGGGCGGAGAGACCCAGTACTTC. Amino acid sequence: CASSYSGGGETQYF.

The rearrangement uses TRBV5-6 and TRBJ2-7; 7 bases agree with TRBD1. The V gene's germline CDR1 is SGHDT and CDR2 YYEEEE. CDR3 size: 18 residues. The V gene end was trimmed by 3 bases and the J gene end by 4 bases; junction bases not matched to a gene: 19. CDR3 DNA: TGTGCCAGCAGCTATCCAGGGGGAAATTTGAGGTATTGGTACGAGCAGTACTTC. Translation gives CASSYPGGNLRYWYEQYF.

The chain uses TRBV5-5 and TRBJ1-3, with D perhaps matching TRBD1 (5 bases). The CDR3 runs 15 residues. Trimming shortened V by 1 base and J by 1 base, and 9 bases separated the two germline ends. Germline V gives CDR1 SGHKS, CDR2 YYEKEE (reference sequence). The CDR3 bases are TGTGCCAGCAGCTTGAATGCAGGGTCTGGAAACACCATATATTTT. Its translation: CASSLNAGSGNTIYF. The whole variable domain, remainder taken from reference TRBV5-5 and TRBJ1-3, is DAGVTQSPTHLIKTRGQQVTLRCSPISGHKSVSWYQQVLGQGPQFIFQYYEKEERGRGNFPDRFSARQFPNYSSELNVNALLLGDSALYLCASSLNAGSGNTIYFGEGSWLTVV.

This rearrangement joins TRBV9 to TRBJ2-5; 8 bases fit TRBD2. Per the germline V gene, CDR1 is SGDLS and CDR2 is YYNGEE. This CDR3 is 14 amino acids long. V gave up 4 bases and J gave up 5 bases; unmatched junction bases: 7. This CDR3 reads CASSLAGGWETQYF. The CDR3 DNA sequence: TGTGCCAGCAGCCTCGCGGGGGGTTGGGAGACCCAGTACTTC.

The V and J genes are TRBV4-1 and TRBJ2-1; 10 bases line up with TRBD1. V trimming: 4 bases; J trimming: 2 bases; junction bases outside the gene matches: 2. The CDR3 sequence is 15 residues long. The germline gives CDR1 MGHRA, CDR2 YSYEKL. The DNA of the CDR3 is TGCGCCAGCAGCCCGGACAGGGGGACCTACAATGAGCAGTTCTTC. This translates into CASSPDRGTYNEQFF.

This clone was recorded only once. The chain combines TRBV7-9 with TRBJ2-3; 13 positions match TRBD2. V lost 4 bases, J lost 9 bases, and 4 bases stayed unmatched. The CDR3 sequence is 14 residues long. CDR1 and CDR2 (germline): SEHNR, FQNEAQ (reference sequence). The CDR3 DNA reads TGTGCCAGCAGCTCCGGACTAGCGGGGGTGACGCAGTATTTT. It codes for CASSSGLAGVTQYF. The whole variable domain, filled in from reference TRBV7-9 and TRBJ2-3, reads DTGVSQNPRHKITKRGQNVTFRCDPISEHNRLYWYRQTLGQGPEFLTYFQNEAQLEKSRLLSDRFSAERPKGSFSTLEIQRTEQGDSAMYLCASSSGLAGVTQYFGPGTRLTVL.

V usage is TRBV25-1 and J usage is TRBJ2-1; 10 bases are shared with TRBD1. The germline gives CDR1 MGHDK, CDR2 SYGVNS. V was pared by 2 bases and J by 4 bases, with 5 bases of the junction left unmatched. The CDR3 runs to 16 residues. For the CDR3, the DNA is TGTGCCAGCAGTGAAGGGTGGGACAGGGGTTACAATGAGCAGTTCTTC. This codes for CASSEGWDRGYNEQFF.

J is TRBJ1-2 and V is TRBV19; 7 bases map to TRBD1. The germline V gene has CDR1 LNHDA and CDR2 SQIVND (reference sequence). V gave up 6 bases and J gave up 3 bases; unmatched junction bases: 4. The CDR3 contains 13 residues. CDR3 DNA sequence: TGTGCCAGTAGCAGTACAGGGGACTATGGCTACACCTTC. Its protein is CASSSTGDYGYTF.

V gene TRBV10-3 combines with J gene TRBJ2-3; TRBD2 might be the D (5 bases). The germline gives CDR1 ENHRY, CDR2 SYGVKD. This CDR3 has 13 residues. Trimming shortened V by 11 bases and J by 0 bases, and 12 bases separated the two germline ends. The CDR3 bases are TGTGCCTCCCGCGGAGGTAGCACAGATACGCAGTATTTT. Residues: CASRGGSTDTQYF.

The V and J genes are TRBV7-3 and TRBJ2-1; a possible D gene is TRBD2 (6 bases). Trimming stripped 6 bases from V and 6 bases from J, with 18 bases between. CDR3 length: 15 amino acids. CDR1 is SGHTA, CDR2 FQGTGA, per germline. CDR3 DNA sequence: TGTGCCAGCAGTTTGACTAGTCTCCACCTCAATGAGCAGTTCTTC. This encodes CASSLTSLHLNEQFF.

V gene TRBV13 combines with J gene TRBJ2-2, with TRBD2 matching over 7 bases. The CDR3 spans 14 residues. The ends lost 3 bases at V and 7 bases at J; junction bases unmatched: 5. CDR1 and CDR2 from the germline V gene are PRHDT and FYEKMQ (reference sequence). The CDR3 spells CASSFGGGVGELFF. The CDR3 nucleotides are TGTGCCAGCAGCTTCGGCGGGGGAGTCGGGGAGCTGTTTTTT.

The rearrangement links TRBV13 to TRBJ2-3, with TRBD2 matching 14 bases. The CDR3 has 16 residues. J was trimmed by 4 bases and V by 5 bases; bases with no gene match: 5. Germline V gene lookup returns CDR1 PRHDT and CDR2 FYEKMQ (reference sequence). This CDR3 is CASSPGLAGVADTQYF. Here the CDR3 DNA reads TGTGCCAGCAGCCCGGGACTAGCGGGAGTCGCAGATACGCAGTATTTT.

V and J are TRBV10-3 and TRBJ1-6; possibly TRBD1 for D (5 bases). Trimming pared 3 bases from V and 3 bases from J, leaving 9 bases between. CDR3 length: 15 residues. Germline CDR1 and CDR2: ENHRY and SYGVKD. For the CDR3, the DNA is TGTGCCATCAGTGAAGGAGACAGCTATAATTCACCCCTCCACTTT. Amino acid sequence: CAISEGDSYNSPLHF.

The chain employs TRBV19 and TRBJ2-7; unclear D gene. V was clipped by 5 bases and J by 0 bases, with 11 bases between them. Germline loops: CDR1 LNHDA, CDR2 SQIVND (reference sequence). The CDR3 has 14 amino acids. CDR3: CASSSGTFSYEQYF. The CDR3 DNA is TGTGCCAGTAGTTCTGGCACCTTCTCCTACGAGCAGTACTTC. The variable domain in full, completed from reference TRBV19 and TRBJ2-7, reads DGGITQSPKYLFRKEGQNVTLSCEQNLNHDAMYWYRQDPGQGLRLIYYSQIVNDFQKGDIAEGYSVSREKKESFPLTVTSAQKNPTAFYLCASSSGTFSYEQYFGPGTRLTVT.

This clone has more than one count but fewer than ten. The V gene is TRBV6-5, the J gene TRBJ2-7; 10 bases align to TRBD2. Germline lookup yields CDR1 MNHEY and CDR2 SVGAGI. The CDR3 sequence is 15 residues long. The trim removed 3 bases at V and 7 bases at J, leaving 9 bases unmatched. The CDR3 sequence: CASSYRTSGPTEQYF. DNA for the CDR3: TGTGCCAGCAGTTATCGGACTAGCGGACCTACGGAGCAGTACTTC.

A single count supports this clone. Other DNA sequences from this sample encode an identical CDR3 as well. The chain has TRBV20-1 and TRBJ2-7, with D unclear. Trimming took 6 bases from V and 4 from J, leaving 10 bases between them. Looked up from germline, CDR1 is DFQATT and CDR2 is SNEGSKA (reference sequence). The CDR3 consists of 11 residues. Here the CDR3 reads CSARPLYEQYF. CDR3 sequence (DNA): TGCAGTGCCAGACCCTTATACGAGCAGTACTTC.

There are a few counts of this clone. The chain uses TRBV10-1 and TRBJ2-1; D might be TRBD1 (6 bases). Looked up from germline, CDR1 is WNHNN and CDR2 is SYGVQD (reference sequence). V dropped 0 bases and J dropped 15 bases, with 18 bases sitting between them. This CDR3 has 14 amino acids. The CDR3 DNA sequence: TGCGCCAGCAGTGAGTCGAAGGACCCATGGGGGCGGTTCTTC. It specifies CASSESKDPWGRFF.

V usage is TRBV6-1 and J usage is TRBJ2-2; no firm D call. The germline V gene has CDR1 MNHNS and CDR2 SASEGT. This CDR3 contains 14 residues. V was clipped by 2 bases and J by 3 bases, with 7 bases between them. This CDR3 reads CASSEQVDTGELFF. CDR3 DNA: TGTGCCAGCAGTGAACAGGTGGACACCGGGGAGCTGTTTTTT.

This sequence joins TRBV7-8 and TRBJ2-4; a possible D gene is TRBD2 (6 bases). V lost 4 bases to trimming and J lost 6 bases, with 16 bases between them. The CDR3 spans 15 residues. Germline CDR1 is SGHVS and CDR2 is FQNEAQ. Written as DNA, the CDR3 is TGTGCCAGCAGCTCCGTGGGCCAGGGAGGAAACATTCAGTACTTC. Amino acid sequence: CASSSVGQGGNIQYF.

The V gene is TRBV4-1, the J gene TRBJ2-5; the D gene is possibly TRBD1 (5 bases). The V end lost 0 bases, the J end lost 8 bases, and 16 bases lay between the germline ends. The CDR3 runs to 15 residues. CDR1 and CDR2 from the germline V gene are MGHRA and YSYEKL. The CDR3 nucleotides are TGCGCCAGCAGCCAAGATAGGGGTAGTAAGAGAACCCAGTACTTC. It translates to CASSQDRGSKRTQYF.

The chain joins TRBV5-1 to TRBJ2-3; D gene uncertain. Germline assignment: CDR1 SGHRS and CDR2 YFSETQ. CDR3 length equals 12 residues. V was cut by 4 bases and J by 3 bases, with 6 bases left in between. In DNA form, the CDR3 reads TGCGCCAGCAGCGAGGAGACAGATACGCAGTATTTT. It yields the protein CASSEETDTQYF. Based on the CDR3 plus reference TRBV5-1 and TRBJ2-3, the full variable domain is KAGVTQTPRYLIKTRGQQVTLSCSPISGHRSVSWYQQTPGQGLQFLFEYFSETQRNKGNFPGRFSGRQFSNSRSEMNVSTLELGDSALYLCASSEETDTQYFGPGTRLTVL.

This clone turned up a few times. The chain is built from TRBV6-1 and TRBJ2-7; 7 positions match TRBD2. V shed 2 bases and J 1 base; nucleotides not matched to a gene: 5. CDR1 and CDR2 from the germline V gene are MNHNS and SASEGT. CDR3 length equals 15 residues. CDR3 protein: CASSERGEESYEQYF. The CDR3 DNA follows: TGTGCCAGCAGTGAACGGGGGGAGGAGTCCTACGAGCAGTACTTC.

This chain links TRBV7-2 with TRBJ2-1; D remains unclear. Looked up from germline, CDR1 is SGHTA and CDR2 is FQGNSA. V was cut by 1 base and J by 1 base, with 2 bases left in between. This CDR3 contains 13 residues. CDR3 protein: CASSLVSYNEQFF. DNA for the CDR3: TGTGCCAGCAGCTTAGTATCCTACAATGAGCAGTTCTTC.

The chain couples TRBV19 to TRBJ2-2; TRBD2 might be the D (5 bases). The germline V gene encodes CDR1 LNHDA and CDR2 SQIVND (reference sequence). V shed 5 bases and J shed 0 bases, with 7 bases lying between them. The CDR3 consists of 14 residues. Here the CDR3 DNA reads TGTGCCAGTAGTGTCGGGACGAACACCGGGGAGCTGTTTTTT. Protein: CASSVGTNTGELFF. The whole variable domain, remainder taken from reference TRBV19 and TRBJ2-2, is DGGITQSPKYLFRKEGQNVTLSCEQNLNHDAMYWYRQDPGQGLRLIYYSQIVNDFQKGDIAEGYSVSREKKESFPLTVTSAQKNPTAFYLCASSVGTNTGELFFGEGSRLTVL.

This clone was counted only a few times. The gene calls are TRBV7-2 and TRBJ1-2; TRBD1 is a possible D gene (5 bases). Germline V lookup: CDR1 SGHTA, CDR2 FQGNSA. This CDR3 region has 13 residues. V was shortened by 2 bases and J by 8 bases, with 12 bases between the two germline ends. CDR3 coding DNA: TGTGCCAGCAGCTTATATTCCGGGGGAGGCTACACCTTC. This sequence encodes CASSLYSGGGYTF.

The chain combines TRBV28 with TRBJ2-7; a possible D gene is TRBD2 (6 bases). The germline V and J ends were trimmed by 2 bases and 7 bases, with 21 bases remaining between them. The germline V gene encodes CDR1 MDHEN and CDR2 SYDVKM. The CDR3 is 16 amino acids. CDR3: CASSLGGGAGFREQYF. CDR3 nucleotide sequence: TGTGCCAGCAGTTTAGGGGGAGGCGCAGGGTTTCGGGAGCAGTACTTC. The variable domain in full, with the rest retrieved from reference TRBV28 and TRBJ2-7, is DVKVTQSSRYLVKRTGEKVFLECVQDMDHENMFWYRQDPGLGLRLIYFSYDVKMKEKGDIPEGYSVSREKKERFSLILESASTNQTSMYLCASSLGGGAGFREQYFGPGTRLTVT.